This TCR beta chain was obtained from a study of OX40 agonist ivuxolimab in advanced cancers. At the level of the study: The mean age was about 57 years, ranging from about 23 to 79, with over 70% of participants male. Three patients, one with hepatocellular carcinoma and two with cutaneous melanoma, achieved partial responses.

Clones were sequenced by immunoSEQ multiplex PCR, and TCRdb holds only the in-frame ones, with some missing. The table includes more than 70,000 clones, almost 95% detected once. The CDR3 runs 13 residues. V was clipped by 4 bases and J by 5 bases, with 9 bases between them. Germline V gene sequence: CDR1 MNHNS, CDR2 SASEGT. Study-level points and caveats: Relative to CD4+, CD8+ T cells held more expanded clones on average.

A note on this clone: Its antigen is not identified.

Individuals having autoimmune disease history or systemic immunosuppression were not enrolled. The receptor comes from an adult with an advanced solid tumor such as melanoma, head and neck, liver or kidney cancer. The sample here was CD4+ or CD8+ T cells sorted from blood, taken in a trial of the OX40 agonist ivuxolimab. V gene TRBV6-1 combines with J gene TRBJ1-5; D may be TRBD1 (5 bases). CDR3 in amino acids: CASSGEQDQPQHF. DNA of the CDR3: TGTGCCAGCAGTGGGGAACAGGATCAGCCCCAGCATTTT.